This T cell receptor beta chain was identified during a study of T cell repertoires in ileal Crohn's disease. At the level of the study: All patients had surgery for stricturing (about 61%) or penetrating (around 40%) disease. TCRB immunosequencing input was roughly 530 nanograms of biopsy DNA per sample.

Trimming stripped 4 bases from V and 2 bases from J, with 16 bases between. The CDR3 contains 16 residues. Germline values: CDR1 MGHRA, CDR2 YSYEKL. Time point meaning: proximal margin of the surgical specimen (macroscopically non-inflamed). Eligibility required adulthood, ileal or ileocolonic Crohn's disease and indicated ileocolonic resection. Method: immunoSEQ multiplex PCR; TCRdb's copy keeps in-frame clones and lacks some. The profile shows approximately 7,800 clones, roughly 70% of them singletons. The sample taken for sequencing was ileal tissue. The chain couples TRBV4-1 to TRBJ2-3; maybe TRBD2 (6 bases). The clonotype was recovered from an adult with Crohn's disease. CDR3 loop: CASSRTGTGTTDTQYF. CDR3 nucleotides: TGCGCCAGCAGCCGGACCGGGACTGGTACCACAGATACGCAGTATTTT.